Below are 26 T cell receptor beta chains sequenced from a single sample in a study of blood T cell repertoires in COVID-19. Assay: immunoSEQ multiplex PCR; the TCRdb copy retains only in-frame clones and omits some. Among hundreds of thousands of clones listed, over 75% were seen once. The sequencing input was PBMCs or T cells enriched from blood (not recorded which). All receptors derive from a man aged 25 to 40 who had recovered from COVID-19.

This rearrangement joins TRBV29-1 to TRBJ1-4; 7 bases are shared with TRBD1. The CDR3 length is 14 residues. The V gene's germline CDR1 is SQVTM and CDR2 ANQGSEA. The junction had 6 bases not matched to a gene; V was cut back by 7 bases and J by 1 base. CDR3 nucleotides: TGCAGCGGACAGGGAAAGGGAACTAATGAAAAACTGTTTTTT. It yields the protein CSGQGKGTNEKLFF.

This chain uses TRBV24-1 with TRBJ2-3, with 8 bases aligning to TRBD1. Germline-derived CDR1 and CDR2 are KGHDR and SFDVKD. With 9 bases clipped from V and 0 bases from J, the junction kept 4 bases outside the gene matches. CDR3 length: 14 residues. In DNA form, the CDR3 reads TGTGCCACCCAGAGACAGGGGAGCACAGATACGCAGTATTTT. It encodes CATQRQGSTDTQYF.

The chain carries TRBV6-1 and TRBJ2-2; 9 nucleotides agree with TRBD2. CDR3 size: 21 residues. V was pared by 2 bases and J by 0 bases, with 16 bases of the junction left unmatched. Germline V gives CDR1 MNHNS, CDR2 SASEGT. CDR3 loop: CASSETTLLAGYLSNTGELFF. CDR3 nucleotide sequence: TGTGCCAGCAGTGAAACCACCCTGCTAGCGGGGTATTTGTCGAACACCGGGGAGCTGTTTTTT.

This clone showed up just a few times. The same CDR3 is also encoded by other DNA sequences in this sample. The rearrangement joins TRBV7-8 to TRBJ2-7, with D unclear. Germline CDR1 is SGHVS and CDR2 is FQNEAQ. The germline V and J ends were trimmed by 5 bases and 0 bases, with 8 bases remaining between them. The CDR3 has 13 amino acids. The CDR3 nucleotides read TGTGCCAGCAGCCCTAGAGGCTCCTACGAGCAGTACTTC. Translation: CASSPRGSYEQYF.

The chain links TRBV11-3 to TRBJ2-3, with 9 bases identical to TRBD2. Germline V lookup: CDR1 SGHNT, CDR2 YENEEA. The V gene end was trimmed by 5 bases and the J gene end by 5 bases; junction bases not matched to a gene: 2. This CDR3 has 13 residues. The CDR3 reads CASSRTSEDTQYF. Written as DNA, the CDR3 is TGTGCCAGCAGCCGGACTAGCGAAGATACGCAGTATTTT.

The chain has TRBV9 and TRBJ1-1; 8 bases agree with TRBD1. CDR3 size: 12 residues. Germline values: CDR1 SGDLS, CDR2 YYNGEE. The V segment lost 5 bases and the J segment 11 bases; nucleotides outside the gene matches: 8. The CDR3 DNA sequence: TGTGCCAGCAGAGCCGGACAGGGAACGGCTTTCTTT. Its protein product is CASRAGQGTAFF.

The chain joins TRBV4-1 to TRBJ1-2; possible D gene TRBD1, 6 bases. The CDR3 is 14 residues long. Deletions cut 3 bases from V and 8 bases from J, with 16 bases between. From germline, CDR1 is MGHRA and CDR2 YSYEKL. CDR3 sequence (DNA): TGCGCCAGCAGCCATCTTGAGACAGGTCAGGGCTACACCTTC. Encoded protein: CASSHLETGQGYTF.

The chain couples TRBV6-1 to TRBJ2-7, with a possible D match to TRBD2 (5 bases). V was shortened by 1 base and J by 7 bases, with 14 bases between the two germline ends. The germline CDR1 and CDR2 sequences are MNHNS and SASEGT. This CDR3 is built from 14 residues. The CDR3 is CASSEGLGSGEQYF. CDR3 DNA sequence: TGTGCCAGCAGTGAAGGGTTGGGGTCGGGAGAGCAGTACTTC.

The chain employs TRBV5-5 and TRBJ1-1; D gene ambiguous. Germline V lookup: CDR1 SGHKS, CDR2 YYEKEE (reference sequence). This CDR3 contains 15 residues. Trimming stripped 3 bases from V and 0 bases from J, with 12 bases between. CDR3 sequence (DNA): TGTGCCAGCAGCTCTAGATTTCGAGTGAACACTGAAGCTTTCTTT. This codes for CASSSRFRVNTEAFF.

V gene TRBV9 combines with J gene TRBJ1-2, with TRBD1 identical over 8 bases. The CDR3 covers 16 residues. The germline CDR1 and CDR2 sequences are SGDLS and YYNGEE. Unmatched junction bases numbered 14, after V lost 4 bases and J lost 6 bases. The CDR3 sequence is CASSPRVGQGAHGYTF. The CDR3 DNA is TGTGCCAGCAGCCCGAGGGTAGGGCAGGGGGCTCATGGCTACACCTTC.

The genes are TRBV4-1 and TRBJ1-2, with 8 positions matching TRBD1. This CDR3 contains 15 residues. Germline CDR1 MGHRA, CDR2 YSYEKL. With V trimmed by 7 bases and J by 2 bases, 9 bases remained unmatched. DNA for the CDR3: TGCGCCAGCACCTCCCTCTGGGACAGGAACTATGGCTACACCTTC. Protein sequence: CASTSLWDRNYGYTF.

The CDR3 DNA is TGTGCCTGGGGGGGGACAGGGAACTATGGCTACACCTTC. It yields the protein CAWGGTGNYGYTF. The rearrangement links TRBV30 to TRBJ1-2, with TRBD1 matching over 9 bases. V gave up 5 bases and J gave up 2 bases; unmatched junction bases: 3. CDR3 length: 13 amino acids. CDR1 is GTSNPN and CDR2 is SVGIG in the germline V gene (reference sequence).

This chain links TRBV7-3 with TRBJ2-1, with 9 nucleotides matching TRBD2. From germline, CDR1 is SGHTA and CDR2 FQGTGA. With 1 base clipped from V and 4 bases from J, the junction kept 14 bases outside the gene matches. This CDR3 contains 19 residues. DNA of the CDR3: TGTGCCAGCAGCTTAAATCCCCCAGCGGGGGGCGGGGGATACAATGAGCAGTTCTTC. Encoded protein: CASSLNPPAGGGGYNEQFF.

Turning to this clone: Other DNA sequences in this sample translate to the same CDR3. The chain joins TRBV14 to TRBJ1-2, with TRBD1 matching 10 bases. This CDR3 has 14 residues. The trim removed 4 bases at V and 1 base at J, leaving 0 bases unmatched. CDR1 is SGHDN and CDR2 is FVKESK in the germline V gene. The CDR3 is CASSRDRGNYGYTF. CDR3 nucleotides: TGTGCCAGCAGCCGGGACAGGGGTAACTATGGCTACACCTTC.

The chain carries TRBV9 and TRBJ1-1, with 8 bases fitting TRBD1. Germline CDR1 and CDR2: SGDLS and YYNGEE. The length of the CDR3 is 18 residues. V lost 3 bases and J lost 3; bases outside the gene matches: 16. CDR3 sequence: CASSGSPDRALVDTEAFF. CDR3 bases: TGTGCCAGCAGCGGCAGCCCGGACAGGGCCCTCGTGGACACTGAAGCTTTCTTT.

This sequence joins TRBV19 and TRBJ1-2; D gene uncertain. The V end lost 1 base, the J end lost 3 bases, and 12 bases lay between the germline ends. The CDR3 length is 15 residues. CDR1 is LNHDA and CDR2 is SQIVND in the germline V gene (reference sequence). CDR3 region: CASSIVPGRDYGYTF. CDR3 nucleotide sequence: TGTGCCAGTAGTATAGTACCGGGAAGGGACTATGGCTACACCTTC. Complete variable domain (other parts from reference TRBV19 and TRBJ1-2): DGGITQSPKYLFRKEGQNVTLSCEQNLNHDAMYWYRQDPGQGLRLIYYSQIVNDFQKGDIAEGYSVSREKKESFPLTVTSAQKNPTAFYLCASSIVPGRDYGYTFGSGTRLTVV.

The V gene is TRBV6-9, the J gene TRBJ1-3; D ambiguous. The germline CDR1 and CDR2 sequences are MNHGY and SVAAGI. This CDR3 spans 17 amino acids. Trimming took 2 bases from V and 7 from J, leaving 21 bases between them. The CDR3 DNA reads as TGTGCCAGCAGTTATCGCAGCCTAGTTAGAAGAAACAACACCATATATTTT. Its protein product is CASSYRSLVRRNNTIYF.

The V and J genes are TRBV12-1 and TRBJ1-5; TRBD1, as called in the table, went unchecked against the DNA. TRBV12-1 constitutes a pseudogene. The length of the CDR3 is 14 residues. CDR3: CASSSQGTGQPQHF. CDR3 in DNA: TGTGCCAGCAGCTCTCAGGGGACGGGTCAGCCCCAGCATTTT.

This clone has ten or more counts. The chain recombines TRBV7-2 with TRBJ2-2; 11 bases agree with TRBD1. CDR1 and CDR2 (germline): SGHTA, FQGNSA. J gave up 6 bases and V 2 bases, and 8 bases lay outside the gene matches. The CDR3 runs 17 residues. The CDR3: CASSLHRTGGGSGELFF. The CDR3 nucleotides read TGTGCCAGCAGCTTACACAGGACAGGGGGCGGGTCCGGGGAGCTGTTTTTT.

The V and J genes are TRBV5-1 and TRBJ2-5, with 11 bases aligning to TRBD2. The germline gives CDR1 SGHRS, CDR2 YFSETQ. This CDR3 comprises 16 residues. The trim removed 2 bases at V and 5 bases at J, leaving 8 bases unmatched. The CDR3 reads CASSLIAGGPGETQYF. CDR3 nucleotides: TGCGCCAGCAGCTTAATAGCGGGGGGGCCAGGTGAGACCCAGTACTTC.

This chain joins TRBV6-6 and TRBJ1-2, with D hard to call. CDR1 and CDR2 from the germline V gene are MNHNY and SVGAGI (reference sequence). This CDR3 has 15 residues. Trimming left V 4 bases short and J 8 bases short, with 20 bases between. The CDR3 is CASSLMAGPSGGYTF. The DNA of the CDR3 is TGTGCCAGCAGTTTAATGGCAGGCCCTTCGGGAGGCTACACCTTC.

This chain connects TRBV6-1 to TRBJ1-2; D perhaps matches TRBD1 (5 bases). With 3 bases removed from V and 5 bases from J, the gap between germline ends came to 19 bases. The germline V gene has CDR1 MNHNS and CDR2 SASEGT. CDR3 length: 16 residues. The CDR3 DNA reads TGTGCCAGCAGTGATACTCCGGCGGGGGATTGGTATGGCTACACCTTC. It is translated as CASSDTPAGDWYGYTF.

The chain uses TRBV27 and TRBJ2-1, with D perhaps matching TRBD1 (5 bases). Germline V gene sequence: CDR1 MNHEY, CDR2 SMNVEV (reference sequence). This CDR3 contains 15 residues. Trimming stripped 4 bases from V and 3 bases from J, with 13 bases between. CDR3 in amino acids: CASSWRQGHYNEQFF. Here the CDR3 DNA reads TGTGCCAGCAGTTGGCGGCAGGGCCACTACAATGAGCAGTTCTTC.

About this clone: A junction boundary mismatches the germline segment, possibly from a read error. V is TRBV7-8 and J is TRBJ1-5; maybe TRBD1 (5 bases). This CDR3 spans 14 amino acids. CDR1 and CDR2 (germline): SGHVS, FQNEAQ. The CDR3 reads CASRLGASNQPQHF. CDR3 DNA: TGTGCCAGCAGGTTAGGGGCGAGCAATCAGCCCCAGCATTTT.

A single count supports this clone. This chain links TRBV6-5 with TRBJ1-1; 8 bases agree with TRBD1. Trimming took 5 bases from V and 5 from J; bases not matched to a gene: 7. CDR3 length: 14 residues. Germline V gene data show CDR1 as MNHEY and CDR2 as SVGAGI. The DNA for the CDR3 is TGTGCCAGCAGTAACACACAGGGGGGAACTGAAGCTTTCTTT. It encodes CASSNTQGGTEAFF.

The chain uses TRBV5-4 and TRBJ2-7; TRBD1 might be the D (6 bases). The CDR3 consists of 15 residues. Trimming took off 4 bases at V and 2 bases at J, with 16 bases between the two ends. Germline assignment: CDR1 SGHNT and CDR2 YYREEE (reference sequence). For the CDR3, the DNA is TGTGCCAGCAGCCCCTCTACAGGGACCGCCTACGAGCAGTACTTC. Its protein product is CASSPSTGTAYEQYF. Variable domain in full (rest from reference TRBV5-4 and TRBJ2-7): ETGVTQSPTHLIKTRGQQVTLRCSSQSGHNTVSWYQQALGQGPQFIFQYYREEENGRGNFPPRFSGLQFPNYSSELNVNALELDDSALYLCASSPSTGTAYEQYFGPGTRLTVT.